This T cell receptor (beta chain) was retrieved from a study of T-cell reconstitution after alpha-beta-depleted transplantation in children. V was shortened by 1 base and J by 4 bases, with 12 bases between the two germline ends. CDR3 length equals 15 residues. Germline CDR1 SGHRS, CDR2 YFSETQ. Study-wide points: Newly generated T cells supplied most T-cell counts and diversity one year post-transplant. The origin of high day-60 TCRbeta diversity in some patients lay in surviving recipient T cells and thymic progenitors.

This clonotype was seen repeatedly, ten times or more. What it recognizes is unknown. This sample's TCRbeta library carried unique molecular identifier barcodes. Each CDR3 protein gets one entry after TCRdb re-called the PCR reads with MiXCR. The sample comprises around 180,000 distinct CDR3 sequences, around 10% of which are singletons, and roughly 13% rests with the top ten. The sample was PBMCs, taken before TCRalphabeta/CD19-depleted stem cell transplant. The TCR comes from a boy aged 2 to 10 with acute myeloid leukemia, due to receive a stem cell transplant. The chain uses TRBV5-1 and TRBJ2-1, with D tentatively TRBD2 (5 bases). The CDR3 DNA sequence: TGCGCCAGCAGCTTGACGGCCACTAGTTACAATGAGCAGTTCTTC. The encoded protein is CASSLTATSYNEQFF.